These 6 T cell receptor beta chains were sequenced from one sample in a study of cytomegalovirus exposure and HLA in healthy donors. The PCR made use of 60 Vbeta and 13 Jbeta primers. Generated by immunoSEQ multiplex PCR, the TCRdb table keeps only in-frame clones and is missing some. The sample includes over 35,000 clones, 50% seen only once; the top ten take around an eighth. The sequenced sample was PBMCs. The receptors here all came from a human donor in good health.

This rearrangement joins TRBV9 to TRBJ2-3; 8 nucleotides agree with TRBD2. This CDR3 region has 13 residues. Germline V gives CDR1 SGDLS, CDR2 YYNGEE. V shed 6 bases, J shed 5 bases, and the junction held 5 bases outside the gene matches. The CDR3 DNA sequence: TGTGCCAGCACGGGAGGGCCGGTAGATACGCAGTATTTT. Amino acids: CASTGGPVDTQYF.

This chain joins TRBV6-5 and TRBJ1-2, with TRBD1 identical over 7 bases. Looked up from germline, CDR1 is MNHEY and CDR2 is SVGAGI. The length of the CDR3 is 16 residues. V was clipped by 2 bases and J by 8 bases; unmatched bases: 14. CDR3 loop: CASSYPARDSNLGYTF. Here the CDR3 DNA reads TGTGCCAGCAGTTACCCCGCCCGGGACAGTAACTTGGGCTACACCTTC.

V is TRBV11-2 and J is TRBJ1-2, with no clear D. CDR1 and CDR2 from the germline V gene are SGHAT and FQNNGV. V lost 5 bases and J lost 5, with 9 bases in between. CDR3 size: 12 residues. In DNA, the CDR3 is TGTGCCAGCAGCACCAGAGGATATGGCTACACCTTC. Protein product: CASSTRGYGYTF.

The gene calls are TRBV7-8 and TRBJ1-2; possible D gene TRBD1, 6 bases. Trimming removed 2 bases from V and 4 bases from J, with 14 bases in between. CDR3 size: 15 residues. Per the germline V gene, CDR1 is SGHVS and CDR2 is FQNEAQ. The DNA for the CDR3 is TGTGCCAGCAGCTTAAAGACAGGTGCTGGCTATGGCTACACCTTC. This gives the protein CASSLKTGAGYGYTF.

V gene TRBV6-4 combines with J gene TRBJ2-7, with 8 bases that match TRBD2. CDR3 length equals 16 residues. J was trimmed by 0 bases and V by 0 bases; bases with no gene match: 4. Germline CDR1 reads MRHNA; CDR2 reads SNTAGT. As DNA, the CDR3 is TGTGCCAGCAGTGACTCCTTACTAGCGGCCTCCTACGAGCAGTACTTC. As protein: CASSDSLLAASYEQYF.

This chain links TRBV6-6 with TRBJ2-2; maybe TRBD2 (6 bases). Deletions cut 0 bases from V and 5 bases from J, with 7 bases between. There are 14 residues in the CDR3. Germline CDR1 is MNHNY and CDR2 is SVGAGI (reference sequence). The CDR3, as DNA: TGTGCCAGCAGTTACTCGGCGGGGACCGGGGAGCTGTTTTTT. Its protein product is CASSYSAGTGELFF.